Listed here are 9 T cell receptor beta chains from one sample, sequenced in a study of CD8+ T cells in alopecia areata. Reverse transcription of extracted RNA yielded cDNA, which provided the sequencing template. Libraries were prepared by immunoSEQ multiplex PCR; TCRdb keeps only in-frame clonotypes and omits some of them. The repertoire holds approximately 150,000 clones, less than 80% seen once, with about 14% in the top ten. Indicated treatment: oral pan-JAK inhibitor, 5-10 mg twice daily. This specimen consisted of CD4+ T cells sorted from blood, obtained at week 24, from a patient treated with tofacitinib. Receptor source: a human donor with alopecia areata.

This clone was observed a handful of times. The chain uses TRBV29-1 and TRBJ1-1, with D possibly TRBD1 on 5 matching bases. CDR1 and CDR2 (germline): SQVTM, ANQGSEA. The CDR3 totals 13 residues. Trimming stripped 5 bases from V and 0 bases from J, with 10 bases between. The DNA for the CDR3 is TGCAGCGTTCAAAGACAGCTGAACACTGAAGCTTTCTTT. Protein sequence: CSVQRQLNTEAFF.

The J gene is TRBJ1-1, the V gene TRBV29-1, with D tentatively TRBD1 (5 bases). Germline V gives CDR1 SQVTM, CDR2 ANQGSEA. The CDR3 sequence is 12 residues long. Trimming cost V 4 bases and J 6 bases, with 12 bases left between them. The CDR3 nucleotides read TGCAGCGTTGGTGGGGGAATGGCTGAAGCTTTCTTT. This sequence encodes CSVGGGMAEAFF. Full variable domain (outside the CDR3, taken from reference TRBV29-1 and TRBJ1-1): SAVISQKPSRDICQRGTSLTIQCQVDSQVTMMFWYRQQPGQSLTLIATANQGSEATYESGFVIDKFPISRPNLTFSTLTVSNMSPEDSSIYLCSVGGGMAEAFFGQGTRLTVV.

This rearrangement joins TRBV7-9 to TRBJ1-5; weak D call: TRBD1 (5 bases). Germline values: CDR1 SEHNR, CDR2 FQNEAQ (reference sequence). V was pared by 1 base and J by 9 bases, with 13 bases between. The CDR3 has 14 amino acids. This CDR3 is CASSLDQGGPPQHF. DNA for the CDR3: TGTGCCAGCAGCTTAGACCAGGGTGGTCCGCCCCAGCATTTT.

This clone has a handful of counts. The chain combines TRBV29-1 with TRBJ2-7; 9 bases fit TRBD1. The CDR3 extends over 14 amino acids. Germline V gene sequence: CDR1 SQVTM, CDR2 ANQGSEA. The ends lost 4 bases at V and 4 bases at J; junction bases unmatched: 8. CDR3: CSVARGQGAYEQYF. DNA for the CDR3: TGCAGCGTTGCCAGGGGACAGGGAGCGTACGAGCAGTACTTC.

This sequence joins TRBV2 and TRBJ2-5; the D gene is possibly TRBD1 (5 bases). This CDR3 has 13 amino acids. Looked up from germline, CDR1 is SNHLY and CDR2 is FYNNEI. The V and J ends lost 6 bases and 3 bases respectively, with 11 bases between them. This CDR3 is CASRRWGEETQYF. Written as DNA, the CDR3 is TGTGCCAGCAGGCGGTGGGGCGAAGAGACCCAGTACTTC. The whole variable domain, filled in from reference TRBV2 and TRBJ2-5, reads EPEVTQTPSHQVTQMGQEVILRCVPISNHLYFYWYRQILGQKVEFLVSFYNNEISEKSEIFDDQFSVERPDGSNFTLKIRSTKLEDSAMYFCASRRWGEETQYFGPGTRLLVL.

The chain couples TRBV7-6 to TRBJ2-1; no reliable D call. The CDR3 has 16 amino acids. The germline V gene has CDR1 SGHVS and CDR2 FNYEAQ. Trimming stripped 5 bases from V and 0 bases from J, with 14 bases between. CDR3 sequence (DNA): TGTGCCAGCAGCACAACTAAACAACGCTCCTACAATGAGCAGTTCTTC. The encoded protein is CASSTTKQRSYNEQFF.

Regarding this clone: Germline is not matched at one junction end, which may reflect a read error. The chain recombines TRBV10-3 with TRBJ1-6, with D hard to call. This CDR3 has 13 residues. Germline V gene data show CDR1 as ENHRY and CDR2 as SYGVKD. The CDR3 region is CAINEFLDSPLHF. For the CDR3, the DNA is TGTGCCATCAATGAGTTCTTGGATTCACCCCTCCACTTT.

CDR3 sequence: CASTDRGREDGYTF. CDR3 nucleotides: TGTGCCAGTACCGACAGGGGGCGAGAGGATGGCTACACCTTC. The chain employs TRBV6-1 and TRBJ1-2, with 10 bases lining up with TRBD1. Germline V gene lookup returns CDR1 MNHNS and CDR2 SASEGT. The trim removed 9 bases at V and 6 bases at J, leaving 10 bases unmatched. The CDR3 length is 14 residues.

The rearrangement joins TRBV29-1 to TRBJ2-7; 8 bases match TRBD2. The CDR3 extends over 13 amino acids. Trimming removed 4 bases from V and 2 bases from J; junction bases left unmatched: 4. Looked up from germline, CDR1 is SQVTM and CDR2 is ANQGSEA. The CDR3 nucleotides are TGCAGCGTTGTTCCAGCGGGGGCCTACGAGCAGTACTTC. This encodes CSVVPAGAYEQYF.